This T cell receptor (beta chain) was documented in a study of blood T cell repertoires in COVID-19. The CDR3 sequence is 16 residues long. Germline CDR1 and CDR2: SGDLS and YYNGEE. The J segment lost 2 bases and the V segment lost 4 bases, leaving 6 bases of the junction unmatched. Authors' data handling: Researchers report that nucleated cell counts were estimated from reference gene primer amplification. Here immunoSEQ multiplex PCR was the method, and the copy in TCRdb shows in-frame clones only, minus some. That table supplies the V and J calls and clone size; D and trimming were determined from the DNA. The data show around 260,000 clones, around 83% seen once.

The origin of this receptor is a man younger than 35 with active or convalescent COVID-19. This chain joins TRBV9 and TRBJ2-2; 9 bases fit TRBD2. The sample was peripheral blood. The CDR3 loop is CASSLAGVSNTGELFF. The DNA for the CDR3 is TGTGCCAGCAGCTTAGCGGGGGTTTCAAACACCGGGGAGCTGTTTTTT.